A selection of T cell receptor beta chains follows, all from one sample in a study of CD8 T cells in ankylosing spondylitis. TCRdb recomputed calls from the 5' RACE reads with MiXCR, one row per CDR3 protein. Of 200,000 or so distinct CDR3 sequences listed, roughly 18% are singletons. The sample comprised blood, either unsorted or a sorted T cell fraction (not recorded which). The receptors come from a male donor aged 5-30 years with ankylosing spondylitis or in good health (not recorded which). CDR3s include the opening cysteine and the closing phenylalanine or tryptophan. The order of the fields is clone size, V gene, J gene, D gene, CDR3 DNA, CDR3 protein. The D gene is left open where the match is weak. Where a row states a size, it is once, few, many or the class of an expanded clone; other rows omit it.

abundance: many; v_gene: TRBV7-2; j_gene: TRBJ2-2; d_gene: TRBD1; CDR3nt: TGTGCCAGCAGCTTAGTCGCAACAGGGGCGGCCGGGGAGCTGTTTTTT; CDR3aa: CASSLVATGAAGELFF
abundance: many; v_gene: TRBV4-2; j_gene: TRBJ2-6; d_gene: -; CDR3nt: TGTGCCAGCAGCCAAGACCCAGGGGGGAGCGGGGCCAACGTCCTGACTTTC; CDR3aa: CASSQDPGGSGANVLTF
abundance: -; v_gene: TRBV20-1; j_gene: TRBJ2-7; d_gene: TRBD1; CDR3nt: TGCAGTGCTAGAGCCTGGACAGGGTCCTACGAGCAGTACTTC; CDR3aa: CSARAWTGSYEQYF
abundance: few; v_gene: TRBV7-8; j_gene: TRBJ2-1; d_gene: -; CDR3nt: TGTGCCAGCAGCCCCACAGCGGTCTCCTACAATGAGCAGTTCTTC; CDR3aa: CASSPTAVSYNEQFF
abundance: -; v_gene: TRBV7-3; j_gene: TRBJ2-1; d_gene: TRBD2; CDR3nt: TGTGCCAGCAGCCCCGTACTAGCGGGAGTTCACAATGAGCAGTTCTTC; CDR3aa: CASSPVLAGVHNEQFF
abundance: few; v_gene: TRBV20-1; j_gene: TRBJ2-1; d_gene: -; CDR3nt: TGCAGTGCCCAAGCGTCCTACAATGAGCAGTTCTTC; CDR3aa: CSAQASYNEQFF
abundance: -; v_gene: TRBV28; j_gene: TRBJ1-3; d_gene: TRBD1; CDR3nt: TGTGCCAGCCGACAGGGGCTTATCTCTGGAAACACCATATATTTT; CDR3aa: CASRQGLISGNTIYF
abundance: -; v_gene: TRBV5-1; j_gene: TRBJ1-2; d_gene: -; CDR3nt: TGCGCCAGCAGCTTGGAGGGCAGTACTAGCTACACCTTC; CDR3aa: CASSLEGSTSYTF
abundance: many; v_gene: TRBV7-2; j_gene: TRBJ2-7; d_gene: TRBD2; CDR3nt: TGTGCCAGCAGCTTACCTAGCGGTACCTACGAGCAGTACTTC; CDR3aa: CASSLPSGTYEQYF
abundance: many; v_gene: TRBV20-1; j_gene: TRBJ1-5; d_gene: TRBD1; CDR3nt: TGCAGTGCTAGACCCACAGGGGCCGGCGATCAGCCCCAGCATTTT; CDR3aa: CSARPTGAGDQPQHF
abundance: many; v_gene: TRBV7-9; j_gene: TRBJ2-1; d_gene: TRBD1; CDR3nt: TGTGCCAGCAGCCTACAGGGGGCATCCTACAATGAGCAGTTCTTC; CDR3aa: CASSLQGASYNEQFF
abundance: many; v_gene: TRBV12-5; j_gene: TRBJ2-3; d_gene: TRBD2; CDR3nt: TGTGCTAGTGCCAACCCCCCACTCCGCGGGAGGGGAGACACAGATACGCAGTATTTT; CDR3aa: CASANPPLRGRGDTDTQYF